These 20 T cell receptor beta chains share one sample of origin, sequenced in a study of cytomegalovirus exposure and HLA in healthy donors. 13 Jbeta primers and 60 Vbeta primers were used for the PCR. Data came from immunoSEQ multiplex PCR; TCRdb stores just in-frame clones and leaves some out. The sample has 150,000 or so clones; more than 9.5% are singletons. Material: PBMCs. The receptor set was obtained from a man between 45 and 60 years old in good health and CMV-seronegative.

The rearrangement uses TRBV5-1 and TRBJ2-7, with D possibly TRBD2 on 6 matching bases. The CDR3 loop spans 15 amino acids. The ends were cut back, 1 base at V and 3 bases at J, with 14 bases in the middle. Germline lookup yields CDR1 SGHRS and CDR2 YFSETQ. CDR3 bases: TGCGCCAGCAGCTTGCGTGCGGGAACAGTCTACGAGCAGTACTTC. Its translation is CASSLRAGTVYEQYF.

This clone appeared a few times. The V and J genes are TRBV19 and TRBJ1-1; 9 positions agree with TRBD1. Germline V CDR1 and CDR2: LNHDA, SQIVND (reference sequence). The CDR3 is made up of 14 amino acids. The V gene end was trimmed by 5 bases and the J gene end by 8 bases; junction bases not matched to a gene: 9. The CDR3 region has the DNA TGTGCCAGTAGTCCGGACAGGGGCGCCTCAGAAGCTTTCTTT. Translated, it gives CASSPDRGASEAFF.

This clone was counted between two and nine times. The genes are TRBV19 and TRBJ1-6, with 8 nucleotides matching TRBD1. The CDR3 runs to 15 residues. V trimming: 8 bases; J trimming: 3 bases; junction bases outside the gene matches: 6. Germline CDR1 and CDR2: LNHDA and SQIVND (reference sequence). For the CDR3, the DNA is TGTGCCAGTTTTCCAGGACAGGGCTATAATTCACCCCTCCACTTT. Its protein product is CASFPGQGYNSPLHF.

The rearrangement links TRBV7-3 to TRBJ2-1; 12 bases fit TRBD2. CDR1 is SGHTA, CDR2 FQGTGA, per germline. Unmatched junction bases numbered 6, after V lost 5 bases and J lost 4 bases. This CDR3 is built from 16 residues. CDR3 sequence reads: CASSAETSGGYNEQFF. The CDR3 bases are TGTGCCAGCAGCGCCGAGACTAGCGGGGGTTACAATGAGCAGTTCTTC.

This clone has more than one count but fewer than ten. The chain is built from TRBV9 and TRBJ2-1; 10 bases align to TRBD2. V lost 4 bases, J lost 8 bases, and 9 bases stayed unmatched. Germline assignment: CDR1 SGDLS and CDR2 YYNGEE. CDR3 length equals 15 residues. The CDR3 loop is CASSIRTSGGHEQFF. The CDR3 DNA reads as TGTGCCAGCAGCATCCGGACTAGCGGCGGCCATGAGCAGTTCTTC.

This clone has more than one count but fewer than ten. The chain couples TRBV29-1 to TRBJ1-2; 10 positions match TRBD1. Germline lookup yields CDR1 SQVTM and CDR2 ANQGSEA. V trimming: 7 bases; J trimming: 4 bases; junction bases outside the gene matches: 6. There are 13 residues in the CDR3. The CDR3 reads CSARTGGFYGYTF. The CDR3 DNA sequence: TGCAGCGCCCGGACAGGGGGTTTCTATGGCTACACCTTC.

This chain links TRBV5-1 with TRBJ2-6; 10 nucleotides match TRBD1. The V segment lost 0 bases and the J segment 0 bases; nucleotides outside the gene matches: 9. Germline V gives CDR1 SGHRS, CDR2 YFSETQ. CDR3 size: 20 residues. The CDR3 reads CASSLVALTGGGSGANVLTF. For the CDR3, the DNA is TGCGCCAGCAGCTTGGTGGCCCTGACAGGGGGCGGCTCTGGGGCCAACGTCCTGACTTTC.

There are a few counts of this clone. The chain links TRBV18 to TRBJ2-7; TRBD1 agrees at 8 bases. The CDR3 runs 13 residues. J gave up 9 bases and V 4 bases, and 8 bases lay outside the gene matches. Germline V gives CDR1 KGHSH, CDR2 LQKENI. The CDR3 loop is CASSRDRQDRQYF. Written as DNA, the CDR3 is TGTGCCAGCTCACGGGACAGGCAGGACCGGCAGTACTTC.

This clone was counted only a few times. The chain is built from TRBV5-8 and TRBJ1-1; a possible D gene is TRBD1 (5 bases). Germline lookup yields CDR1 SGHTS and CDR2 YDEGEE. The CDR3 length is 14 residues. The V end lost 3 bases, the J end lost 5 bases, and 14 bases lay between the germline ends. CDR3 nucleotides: TGTGCCAGCAGCTGGCCGGGGAGGGGTACTGAAGCTTTCTTT. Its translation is CASSWPGRGTEAFF.

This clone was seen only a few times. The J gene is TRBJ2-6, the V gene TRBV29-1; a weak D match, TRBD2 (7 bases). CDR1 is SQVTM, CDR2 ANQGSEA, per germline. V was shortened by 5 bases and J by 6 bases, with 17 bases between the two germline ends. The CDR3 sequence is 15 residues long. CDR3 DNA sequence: TGCAGCGTTCTAGGGTCGGGGGGCGAGGCCAACGTCCTGACTTTC. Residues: CSVLGSGGEANVLTF.

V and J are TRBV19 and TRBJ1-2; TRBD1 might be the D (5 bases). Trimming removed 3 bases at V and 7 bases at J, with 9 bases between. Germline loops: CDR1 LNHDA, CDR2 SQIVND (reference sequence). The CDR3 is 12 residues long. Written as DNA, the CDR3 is TGTGCCAGTAGTATCGGGGGAGGTGGCTACACCTTC. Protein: CASSIGGGGYTF.

CDR3 sequence reads: CASSSPDRGGTYEQYF. In DNA form, the CDR3 reads TGTGCCAGCAGCTCTCCGGACAGGGGGGGAACCTACGAGCAGTACTTC. The V and J genes are TRBV7-9 and TRBJ2-7, with 10 bases aligning to TRBD1. V dropped 4 bases and J dropped 2; count of bases not matched to a gene: 8. From germline, CDR1 is SEHNR and CDR2 FQNEAQ (reference sequence). The CDR3 has 16 residues. Full variable domain (rest looked up from reference TRBV7-9 and TRBJ2-7): DTGVSQNPRHKITKRGQNVTFRCDPISEHNRLYWYRQTLGQGPEFLTYFQNEAQLEKSRLLSDRFSAERPKGSFSTLEIQRTEQGDSAMYLCASSSPDRGGTYEQYFGPGTRLTVT.

CDR3 bases: TGTGCCAGCATGAGGGGGAATGTGGAAACTGAAGCTTTCTTT. Its protein is CASMRGNVETEAFF. The chain combines TRBV9 with TRBJ1-1; the D gene is possibly TRBD1 (6 bases). The germline V gene encodes CDR1 SGDLS and CDR2 YYNGEE. Trimming took off 6 bases at V and 5 bases at J, with 17 bases between the two ends. CDR3 length equals 14 residues.

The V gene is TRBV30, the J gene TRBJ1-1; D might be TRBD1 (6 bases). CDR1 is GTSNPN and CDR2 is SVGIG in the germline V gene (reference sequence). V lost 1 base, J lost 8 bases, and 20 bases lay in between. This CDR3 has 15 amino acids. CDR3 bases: TGTGCCTGGAGTGCTCCACAGGGACGCCCCAGGGAAGCTTTCTTT. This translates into CAWSAPQGRPREAFF.

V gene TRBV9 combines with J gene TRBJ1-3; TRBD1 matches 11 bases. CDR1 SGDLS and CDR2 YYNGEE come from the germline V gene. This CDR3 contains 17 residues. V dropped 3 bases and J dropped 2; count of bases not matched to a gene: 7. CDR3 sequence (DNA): TGTGCCAGCAGCGGGGGACCGGGACAGGGGGCTGGAAACACCATATATTTT. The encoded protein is CASSGGPGQGAGNTIYF.

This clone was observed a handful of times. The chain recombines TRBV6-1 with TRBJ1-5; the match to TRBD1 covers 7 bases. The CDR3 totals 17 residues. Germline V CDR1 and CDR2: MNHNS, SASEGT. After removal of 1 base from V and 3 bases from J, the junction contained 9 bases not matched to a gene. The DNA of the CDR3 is TGTGCCAGCAGTGAAGTCCAGGGGGGTGGCAACAATCAGCCCCAGCATTTT. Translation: CASSEVQGGGNNQPQHF.

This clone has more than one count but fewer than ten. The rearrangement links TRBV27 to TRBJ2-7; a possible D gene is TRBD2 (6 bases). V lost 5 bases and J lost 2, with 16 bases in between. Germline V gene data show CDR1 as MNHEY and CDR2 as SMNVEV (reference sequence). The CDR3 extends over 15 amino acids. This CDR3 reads CASSLGLAAPYEQYF. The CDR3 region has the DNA TGTGCCAGCAGTCTAGGTTTAGCGGCCCCCTACGAGCAGTACTTC.

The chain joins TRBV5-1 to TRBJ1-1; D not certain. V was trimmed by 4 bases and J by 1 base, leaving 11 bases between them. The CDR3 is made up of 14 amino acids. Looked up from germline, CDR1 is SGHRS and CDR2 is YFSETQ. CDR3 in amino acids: CASSLNTQNTEAFF. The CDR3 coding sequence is TGCGCCAGCAGCCTTAACACGCAGAACACTGAAGCTTTCTTT.

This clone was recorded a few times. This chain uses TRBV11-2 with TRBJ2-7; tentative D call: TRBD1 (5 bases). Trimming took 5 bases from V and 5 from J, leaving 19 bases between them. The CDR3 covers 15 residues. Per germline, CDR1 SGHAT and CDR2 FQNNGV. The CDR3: CASSLVSSGPHEQYF. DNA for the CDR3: TGTGCCAGCAGCCTAGTAAGCTCAGGGCCCCACGAGCAGTACTTC.

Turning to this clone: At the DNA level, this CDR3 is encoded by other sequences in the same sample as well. The CDR3 protein is CASSWDRVNTEAFF. CDR3 bases: TGCGCCAGCAGCTGGGACAGGGTCAACACTGAAGCTTTCTTT. The chain carries TRBV5-1 and TRBJ1-1; 9 bases fit TRBD1. There are 14 residues in the CDR3. The germline CDR1 and CDR2 sequences are SGHRS and YFSETQ. V was clipped by 3 bases and J by 2 bases; unmatched bases: 2.